Following are 7 T cell receptor beta chains from one sample sequenced in a study of blood T cell repertoires in COVID-19. Sequencing used immunoSEQ multiplex PCR; TCRdb keeps in-frame clones, though not all of them. The data show 150,000 to 200,000 clones, with 85% to 90% seen just once and 0.7% to 0.9% held by the top ten. The specimen was peripheral blood. The receptors stem from a woman aged 18-29 years who had recovered from COVID-19.

V and J are TRBV7-2 and TRBJ1-2; a weak D match, TRBD1 (5 bases). The CDR3 has 13 residues. Germline lookup yields CDR1 SGHTA and CDR2 FQGNSA. V lost 5 bases and J 6 bases, leaving 13 bases between the germline ends. The CDR3 bases are TGTGCCAGCAGCCTGGGGGGTAAGAATGGCTACACCTTC. This encodes CASSLGGKNGYTF.

This chain links TRBV27 with TRBJ1-5; a possible D gene is TRBD1 (5 bases). CDR3 length: 13 residues. The V gene's germline CDR1 is MNHEY and CDR2 SMNVEV (reference sequence). V lost 3 bases, J lost 4 bases, and 7 bases lay in between. CDR3 amino acids: CASSLTANQPQHF. Here the CDR3 DNA reads TGTGCCAGCAGTTTGACAGCTAATCAGCCCCAGCATTTT.

This clone was detected only a few times. V is TRBV15 and J is TRBJ2-1; TRBD2 aligns across 7 bases. The length of the CDR3 is 15 residues. The junction had 3 bases not matched to a gene; V was cut back by 0 bases and J by 4 bases. Germline V gene data show CDR1 as LNHNV and CDR2 as YYDKDF (reference sequence). The CDR3 here is CATSRDREEYNEQFF. Here the CDR3 DNA reads TGTGCCACCAGCAGAGATCGGGAGGAGTACAATGAGCAGTTCTTC.

This clone has a handful of counts. V gene TRBV11-2 combines with J gene TRBJ1-1; 8 bases are a match to TRBD1. V dropped 7 bases and J dropped 2; count of bases not matched to a gene: 9. CDR3 length: 15 residues. Germline V gene lookup returns CDR1 SGHAT and CDR2 FQNNGV. The CDR3 region is CASTNRDRTNTEAFF. The CDR3 DNA follows: TGTGCCAGCACTAACCGGGACAGGACAAACACTGAAGCTTTCTTT.

The rearrangement links TRBV7-2 to TRBJ2-3; TRBD1 matches 9 bases. The length of the CDR3 is 16 residues. Trimming took 4 bases from V and 5 from J; bases not matched to a gene: 10. Germline CDR1 is SGHTA and CDR2 is FQGNSA. The chain's CDR3 is CASSSTWDRVLDTQYF. The CDR3 coding sequence is TGTGCCAGCAGCTCAACCTGGGACAGGGTTCTAGATACGCAGTATTTT.

A single count supports this clone. The chain links TRBV10-2 to TRBJ2-7; tentative D call: TRBD1 (5 bases). The CDR3 runs to 13 residues. Germline CDR1 reads WSHSY; CDR2 reads SAAADI. V dropped 2 bases and J dropped 6 bases, with 11 bases sitting between them. CDR3 in amino acids: CASSEGALGEQYV. CDR3 DNA sequence: TGCGCCAGCAGTGAGGGGGCGCTGGGCGAGCAGTACGTC.

The chain links TRBV10-3 to TRBJ2-5; a possible D gene is TRBD2 (5 bases). V lost 3 bases and J lost 5, with 13 bases in between. The V gene's germline CDR1 is ENHRY and CDR2 SYGVKD. The CDR3 is 14 residues long. This chain's CDR3 is CAISDAGPAETQYF. CDR3 coding DNA: TGTGCCATCAGTGACGCGGGCCCGGCGGAGACCCAGTACTTC.